The present T cell receptor (beta chain) was sequenced within a study of T-cell reconstitution after alpha-beta-depleted transplantation in children. This clonotype has a count of ten or more. What it binds is unknown. This CDR3 spans 11 amino acids. V lost 2 bases to trimming and J lost 4 bases, with 3 bases between them. Germline assignment: CDR1 MDHEN and CDR2 SYDVKM. Study-wide findings and caveats: The origin of high day-60 TCRbeta diversity in some patients lay in surviving recipient T cells and thymic progenitors.

Preparation of the TCRbeta library used unique molecular identifiers. MiXCR was run by TCRdb on the PCR reads, yielding one entry per CDR3 protein. The sample has some 350,000 distinct CDR3 sequences, about a sixth seen once; the top ten hold approximately 44%. The chain couples TRBV28 to TRBJ2-7; no firm D call. This TCR came from a male patient between 2 and 9 years old who had a stem cell transplant for acute lymphoblastic leukemia, so the T cells may come from the graft donor. Here the sequenced sample was PBMCs, mostly from graft donor cells, taken 360 days after TCRalphabeta/CD19-depleted stem cell transplant. The CDR3 sequence is CASSLGYEQYF. The CDR3 nucleotides are TGTGCCAGCAGTTTAGGGTACGAGCAGTACTTC. The full variable domain, its missing parts supplied by reference TRBV28 and TRBJ2-7, is DVKVTQSSRYLVKRTGEKVFLECVQDMDHENMFWYRQDPGLGLRLIYFSYDVKMKEKGDIPEGYSVSREKKERFSLILESASTNQTSMYLCASSLGYEQYFGPGTRLTVT.